These 2 T cell receptor beta chains share one sample of origin, sequenced in a study of blood T cell repertoires in COVID-19 (dated by TCRdb to the early 2020s). The method was the immunoSEQ multiplex PCR assay. TCRdb holds this immuneACCESS table with in-frame rearrangements only. Some clones are missing; in checked studies, unresolved V genes explain under half, and the rest has no known cause. In all, the sample holds some 95,000 clones, and 60% to 85% of those were seen once. Roughly 6.6% of the sample rests with the top ten. Material: peripheral blood. All receptors derive from a man in his 70s with acute or convalescent COVID-19.

The J gene is TRBJ1-2, the V gene TRBV6-5; possibly TRBD1 for D (6 bases). Germline CDR1 MNHEY, CDR2 SVGAGI. V lost 4 bases and J 7 bases, leaving 13 bases between the germline ends. The CDR3 contains 13 residues. CDR3 sequence (DNA): TGTGCCAGCAGTTTCGAAACAGGGTTTGGCTACACCTTC. Translating gives CASSFETGFGYTF.

The V call is TRBV30, the J call TRBJ2-2; TRBD2 aligns across 9 bases. CDR1 is GTSNPN, CDR2 SVGIG, per germline (reference sequence). J lost 4 bases, V lost 5 bases, and 5 bases had no gene match. The CDR3 has 14 amino acids. CDR3 region: CAWGLATTTGELFF. The CDR3 DNA is TGTGCCTGGGGACTAGCGACTACCACCGGGGAGCTGTTTTTT.